This T cell receptor (beta chain) was recorded in a study of T-cell memory formation after mild COVID-19. Study-level findings and limits: Proof of SARS-CoV-2 specificity was absent for the second-wave clones that crested on day 37.

Regarding this clonotype: As yet, its antigen is unknown.

The CDR3 covers 13 residues. Trimming left V 5 bases short and J 7 bases short, with 11 bases between. Germline CDR1 SGHVS, CDR2 FNYEAQ. TCRdb redid the calling of the 5' RACE reads with MiXCR, one entry per CDR3 protein. The sample has a few hundred thousand distinct CDR3 sequences; 10% are singletons. The chain uses TRBV7-6 and TRBJ2-2; D remains ambiguous. The receptor's source is a young man who had mild COVID-19 (a few samples of this study predate the infection). Cell type and time point are not known. Sequencing input: PBMCs or a T cell subset sorted from them (not recorded which). CDR3 sequence (DNA): TGTGCCAGCAGCCCGTCGCTAGGCGGGGAGCTGTTTTTT. Amino acids: CASSPSLGGELFF.